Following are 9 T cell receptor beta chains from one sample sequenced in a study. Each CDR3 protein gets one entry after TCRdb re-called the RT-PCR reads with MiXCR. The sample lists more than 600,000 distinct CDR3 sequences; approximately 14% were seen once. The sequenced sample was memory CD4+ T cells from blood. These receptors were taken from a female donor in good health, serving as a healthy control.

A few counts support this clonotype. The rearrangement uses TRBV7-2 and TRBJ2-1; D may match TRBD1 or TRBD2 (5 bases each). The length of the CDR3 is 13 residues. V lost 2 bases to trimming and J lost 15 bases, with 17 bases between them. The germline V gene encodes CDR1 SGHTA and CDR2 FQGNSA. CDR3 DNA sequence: TGTGCCAGCAGCTTAATTACGGGACCCCTCCGGTTCTTC. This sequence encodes CASSLITGPLRFF.

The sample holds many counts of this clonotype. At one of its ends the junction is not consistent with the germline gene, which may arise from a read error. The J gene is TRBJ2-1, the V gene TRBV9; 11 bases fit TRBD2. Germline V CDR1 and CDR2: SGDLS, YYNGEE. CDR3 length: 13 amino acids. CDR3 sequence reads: CASSVVAGGPLDF. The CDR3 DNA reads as TGTGCCAGCAGCGTAGTAGCGGGAGGGCCTTTAGACTTC. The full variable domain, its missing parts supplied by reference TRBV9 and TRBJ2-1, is DSGVTQTPKHLITATGQRVTLRCSPRSGDLSVYWYQQSLDQGLQFLIQYYNGEERAKGNILERFSAQQFPDLHSELNLSSLELGDSALYFCASSVVAGGPLDFGPGTRLTVL.

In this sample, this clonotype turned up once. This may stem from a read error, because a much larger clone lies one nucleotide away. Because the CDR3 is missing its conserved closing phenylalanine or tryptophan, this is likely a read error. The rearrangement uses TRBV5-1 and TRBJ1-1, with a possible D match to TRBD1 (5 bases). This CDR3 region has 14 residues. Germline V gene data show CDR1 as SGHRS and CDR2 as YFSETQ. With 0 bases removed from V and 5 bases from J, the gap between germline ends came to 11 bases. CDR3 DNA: TGCGCCAGCAGCTTGGTTCTTGGGGGAACTGAAGCTTTCTAT. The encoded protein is CASSLVLGGTEAFY.

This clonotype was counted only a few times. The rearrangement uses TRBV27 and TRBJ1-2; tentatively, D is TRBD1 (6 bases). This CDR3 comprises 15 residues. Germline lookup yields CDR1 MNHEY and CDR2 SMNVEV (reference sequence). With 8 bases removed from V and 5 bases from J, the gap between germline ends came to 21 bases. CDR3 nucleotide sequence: TGTGCCAGCTTTTCGGACAGCCGCGCACCGTATGGCTACACCTTC. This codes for CASFSDSRAPYGYTF.

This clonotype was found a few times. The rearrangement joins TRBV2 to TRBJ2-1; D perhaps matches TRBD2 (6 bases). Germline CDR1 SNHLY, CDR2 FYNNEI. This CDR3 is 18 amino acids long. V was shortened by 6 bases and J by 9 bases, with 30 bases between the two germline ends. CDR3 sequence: CASSNFPVGGDLLGEQFF. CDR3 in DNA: TGTGCCAGCAGCAACTTTCCCGTGGGGGGTGACCTCCTGGGTGAGCAGTTCTTC. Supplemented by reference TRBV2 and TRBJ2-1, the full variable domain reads EPEVTQTPSHQVTQMGQEVILRCVPISNHLYFYWYRQILGQKVEFLVSFYNNEISEKSEIFDDQFSVERPDGSNFTLKIRSTKLEDSAMYFCASSNFPVGGDLLGEQFFGPGTRLTVL.

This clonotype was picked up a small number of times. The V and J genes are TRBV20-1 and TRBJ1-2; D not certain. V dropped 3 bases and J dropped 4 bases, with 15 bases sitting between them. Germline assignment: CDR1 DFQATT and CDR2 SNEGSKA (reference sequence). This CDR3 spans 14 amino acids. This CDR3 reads CSARPGTNFYGYTF. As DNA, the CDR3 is TGCAGTGCTAGGCCGGGAACAAATTTCTATGGCTACACCTTC.

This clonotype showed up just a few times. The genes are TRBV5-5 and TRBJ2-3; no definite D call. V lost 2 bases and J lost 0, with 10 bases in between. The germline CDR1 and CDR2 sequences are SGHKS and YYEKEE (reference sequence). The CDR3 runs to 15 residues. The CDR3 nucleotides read TGTGCCAGCAGCTTTTACCCGAAGAGCACAGATACGCAGTATTTT. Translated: CASSFYPKSTDTQYF.

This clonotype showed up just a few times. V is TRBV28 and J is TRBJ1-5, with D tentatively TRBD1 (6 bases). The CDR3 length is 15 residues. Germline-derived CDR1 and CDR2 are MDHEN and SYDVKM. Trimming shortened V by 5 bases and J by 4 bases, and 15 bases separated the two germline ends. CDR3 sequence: CASSRVGGANQPQHF. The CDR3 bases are TGTGCCAGCAGTCGTGTGGGGGGCGCGAATCAGCCCCAGCATTTT.

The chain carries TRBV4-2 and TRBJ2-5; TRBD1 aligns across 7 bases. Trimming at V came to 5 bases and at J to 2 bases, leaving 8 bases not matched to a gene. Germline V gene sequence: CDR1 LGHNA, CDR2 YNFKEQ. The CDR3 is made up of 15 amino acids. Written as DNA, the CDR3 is TGTGCCAGCAGCTATGGGACAGATCCACAAGAGACCCAGTACTTC. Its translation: CASSYGTDPQETQYF.